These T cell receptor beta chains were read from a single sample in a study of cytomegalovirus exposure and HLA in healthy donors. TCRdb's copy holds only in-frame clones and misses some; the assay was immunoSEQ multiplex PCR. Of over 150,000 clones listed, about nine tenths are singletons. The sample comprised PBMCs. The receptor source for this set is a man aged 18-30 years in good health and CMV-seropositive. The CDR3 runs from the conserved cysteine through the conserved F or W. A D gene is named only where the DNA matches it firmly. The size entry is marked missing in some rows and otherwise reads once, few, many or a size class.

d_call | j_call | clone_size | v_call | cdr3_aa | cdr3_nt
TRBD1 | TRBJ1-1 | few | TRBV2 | CASRATGGYTEAFF | TGTGCCAGCAGAGCCACAGGGGGCTACACTGAAGCTTTCTTT
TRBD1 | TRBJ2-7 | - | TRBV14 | CASSQEGPGQGYEQYF | TGTGCCAGCAGCCAAGAGGGTCCGGGACAGGGCTACGAGCAGTACTTC
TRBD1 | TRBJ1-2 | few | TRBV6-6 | CASSYSNRDSIYGYTF | TGTGCCAGCAGTTACTCAAACCGGGACAGCATCTATGGCTACACCTTC
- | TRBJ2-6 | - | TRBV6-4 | CASSDGGPAGANVLTF | TGTGCCAGCAGTGATGGCGGGCCGGCTGGGGCCAACGTCCTGACTTTC
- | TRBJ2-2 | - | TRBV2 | CASSERQGNWKLFF | TGTGCCAGCAGTGAGCGGCAGGGTAATTGGAAGCTGTTTTTT
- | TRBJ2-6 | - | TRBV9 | CASSESTGSDSGANVLTF | TGTGCCAGCAGCGAATCGACTGGGAGCGACTCTGGGGCCAACGTCCTGACTTTC
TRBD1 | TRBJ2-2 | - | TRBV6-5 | CASSPGTAETGELFF | TGTGCCAGCAGTCCCGGGACAGCGGAAACCGGGGAGCTGTTTTTT
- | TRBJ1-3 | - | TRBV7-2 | CASSPLTGLGGNTIYF | TGTGCCAGCAGCCCCCTTACAGGGCTAGGAGGAAACACCATATATTTT
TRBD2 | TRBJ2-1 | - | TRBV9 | CASTGTNSYNEQFF | TGTGCCTCCACCGGGACTAACTCCTACAATGAGCAGTTCTTC
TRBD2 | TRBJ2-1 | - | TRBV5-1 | CASSLALAGMNEQFF | TGCGCCAGCAGCTTGGCACTAGCGGGAATGAATGAGCAGTTCTTC
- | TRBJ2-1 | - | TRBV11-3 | CASSLDSFEQFF | TGTGCCAGCAGCTTAGATTCCTTCGAGCAGTTCTTC
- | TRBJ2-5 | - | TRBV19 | CASSGRDNQETQYF | TGTGCCAGTAGTGGCCGGGACAACCAAGAGACCCAGTACTTC
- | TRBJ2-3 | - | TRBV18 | CASSPRGNLISDTQYF | TGTGCCAGCTCACCGCGGGGCAACCTTATCTCAGATACGCAGTATTTT
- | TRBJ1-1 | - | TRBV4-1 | CASSQDPLSSMNTEAFF | TGCGCCAGCAGCCAAGATCCATTGAGCTCGATGAACACTGAAGCTTTCTTT
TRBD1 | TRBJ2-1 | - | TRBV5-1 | CASSYKDRGISNNEQFF | TGCGCCAGCAGCTATAAGGACAGGGGCATTTCAAACAATGAGCAGTTCTTC
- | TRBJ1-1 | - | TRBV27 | CASSSYRVQMAFF | TGTGCCAGCAGTTCCTACAGGGTTCAGATGGCTTTCTTT
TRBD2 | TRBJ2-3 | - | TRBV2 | CASTFTSGFASTDTQYF | TGTGCCAGCACTTTCACTAGCGGATTCGCCAGCACAGATACGCAGTATTTT
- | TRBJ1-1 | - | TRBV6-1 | CASSGPRGYMNTEAFF | TGTGCCAGCAGTGGGCCCAGGGGATACATGAACACTGAAGCTTTCTTT
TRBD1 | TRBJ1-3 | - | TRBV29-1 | CSVRQGARGNTIYF | TGCAGCGTTAGACAGGGGGCGAGGGGAAACACCATATATTTT
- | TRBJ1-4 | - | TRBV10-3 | CAISESGFGANEKLFF | TGTGCCATCAGTGAGTCGGGTTTCGGGGCTAATGAAAAACTGTTTTTT
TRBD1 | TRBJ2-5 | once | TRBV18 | CASSPPHGTDQETQYF | TGTGCCAGCTCACCACCACACGGGACAGACCAAGAGACCCAGTACTTC
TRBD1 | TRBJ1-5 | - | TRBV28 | CASRGPGQGVLDQPQHF | TGTGCCAGCAGGGGCCCGGGACAGGGCGTGTTGGATCAGCCCCAGCATTTT
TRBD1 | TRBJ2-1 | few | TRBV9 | CASRGQGLGDEQFF | TGTGCCAGCAGAGGACAGGGGCTCGGGGATGAGCAGTTCTTC
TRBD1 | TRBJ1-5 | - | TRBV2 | CASRRDRGNQPQHF | TGTGCCAGCAGGAGGGACAGGGGAAATCAGCCCCAGCATTTT
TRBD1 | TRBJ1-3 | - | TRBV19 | CASSIGDSSGNTIYF | TGTGCCAGTAGTATAGGGGACAGCTCTGGAAACACCATATATTTT
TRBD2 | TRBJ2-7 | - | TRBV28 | CASSPSSGRYEQYF | TGTGCCAGCAGCCCAAGTAGCGGGAGATACGAGCAGTACTTC
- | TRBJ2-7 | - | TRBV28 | CASSYTGQRSYEQYF | TGTGCCAGCAGTTACACAGGCCAAAGATCCTACGAGCAGTACTTC
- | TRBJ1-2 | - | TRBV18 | CASSPGGPIANYGYTF | TGTGCCAGCTCACCCGGGGGGCCCATAGCTAACTATGGCTACACCTTC
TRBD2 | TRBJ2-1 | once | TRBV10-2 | CASMLREKGNNEQFF | TGCGCCAGCATGCTGCGGGAGAAGGGTAACAATGAGCAGTTCTTC
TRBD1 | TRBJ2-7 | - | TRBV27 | CASRAGTGGYEQYF | TGTGCCAGCAGGGCCGGGACAGGGGGCTACGAGCAGTACTTC
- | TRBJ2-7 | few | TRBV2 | CASSGPGEQYF | TGTGCCAGCAGTGGACCAGGTGAGCAGTACTTC
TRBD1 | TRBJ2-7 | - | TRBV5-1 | CASSWDSSYEQYF | TGCGCCAGCAGCTGGGACAGCTCCTACGAGCAGTACTTC
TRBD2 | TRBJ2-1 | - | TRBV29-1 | CSVQTSGNLIAYNEQFF | TGCAGCGTCCAGACTAGCGGAAACCTAATTGCCTACAATGAGCAGTTCTTC
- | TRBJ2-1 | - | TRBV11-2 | CASSLGLAPYNEQFF | TGTGCCAGCAGCTTAGGGCTAGCGCCGTACAATGAGCAGTTCTTC
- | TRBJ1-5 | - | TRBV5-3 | CARSLLTRGAKQPQHF | TGTGCCAGAAGCTTGCTCACCCGCGGGGCGAAACAGCCCCAGCATTTT
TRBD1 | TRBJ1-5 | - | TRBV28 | CASSLGQFNQPQHF | TGTGCCAGCAGTTTGGGACAGTTCAATCAGCCCCAGCATTTT
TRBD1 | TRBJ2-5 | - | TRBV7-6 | CASSLATGVGETQYF | TGTGCCAGCAGCTTAGCGACAGGGGTAGGAGAGACCCAGTACTTC
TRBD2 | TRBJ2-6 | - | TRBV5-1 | CASSLAGRISGANVLTF | TGCGCCAGCAGCTTGGCCGGGAGGATCTCGGGGGCCAACGTCCTGACTTTC
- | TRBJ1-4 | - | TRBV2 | CASSGEPGGGSEKLFF | TGTGCCAGCAGTGGCGAGCCTGGGGGAGGGAGTGAAAAACTGTTTTTT
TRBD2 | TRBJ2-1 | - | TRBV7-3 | CASSLKAPASGSEQFF | TGTGCCAGCAGCTTAAAGGCCCCAGCTAGCGGATCTGAGCAGTTCTTC
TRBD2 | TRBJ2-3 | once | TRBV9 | CASSATRLAGSTDTQYF | TGTGCCAGCAGCGCCACGCGACTAGCGGGTAGCACAGATACGCAGTATTTT
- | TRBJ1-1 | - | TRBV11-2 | CASSLERTGNTEAFF | TGTGCCAGCAGCTTAGAACGGACTGGGAACACTGAAGCTTTCTTT
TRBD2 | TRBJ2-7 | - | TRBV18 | CASSPPGSGSYEQYF | TGTGCCAGCTCACCCCCGGGGAGCGGGAGTTACGAGCAGTACTTC
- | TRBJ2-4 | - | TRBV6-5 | CASSPRGGRVHIQYF | TGTGCCAGCAGTCCACGCGGGGGCCGAGTACACATTCAGTACTTC
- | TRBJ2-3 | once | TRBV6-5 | CASSKQLYSTDTQYF | TGTGCCAGCAGCAAGCAATTATATTCTACAGATACGCAGTATTTT
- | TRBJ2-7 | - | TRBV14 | CASSPFMGAGDEQYF | TGTGCCAGCAGCCCGTTTATGGGGGCGGGCGACGAGCAGTACTTC
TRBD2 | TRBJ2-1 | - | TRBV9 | CASSVGGRAYNEQFF | TGTGCCAGCAGCGTAGGGGGGAGGGCCTACAATGAGCAGTTCTTC